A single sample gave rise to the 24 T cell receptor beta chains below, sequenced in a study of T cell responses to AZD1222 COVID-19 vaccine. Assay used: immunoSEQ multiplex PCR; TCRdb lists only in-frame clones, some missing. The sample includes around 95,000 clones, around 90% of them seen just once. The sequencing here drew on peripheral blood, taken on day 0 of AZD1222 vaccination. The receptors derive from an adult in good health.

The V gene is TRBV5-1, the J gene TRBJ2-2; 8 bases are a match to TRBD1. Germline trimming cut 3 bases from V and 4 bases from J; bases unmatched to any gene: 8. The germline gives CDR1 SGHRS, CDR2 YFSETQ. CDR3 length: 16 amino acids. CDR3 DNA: TGCGCCAGCAGCTCAGACAGGGGTTATGTCACCGGGGAGCTGTTTTTT. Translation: CASSSDRGYVTGELFF.

CDR3: CASTSGRNTGELFF. In DNA form, the CDR3 reads TGTGCCAGCACCTCCGGACGGAACACCGGGGAGCTGTTTTTT. The rearrangement uses TRBV27 and TRBJ2-2; D ambiguous. Germline lookup yields CDR1 MNHEY and CDR2 SMNVEV (reference sequence). The CDR3 sequence is 14 residues long. V lost 7 bases and J lost 1, with 10 bases in between.

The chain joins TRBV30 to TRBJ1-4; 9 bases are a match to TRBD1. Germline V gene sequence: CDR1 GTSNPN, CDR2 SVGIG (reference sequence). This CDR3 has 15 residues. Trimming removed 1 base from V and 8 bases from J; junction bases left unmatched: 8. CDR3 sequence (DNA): TGTGCCTGGAGTGGGGACAGGGTATGGAGCGAAAAACTGTTTTTT. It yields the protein CAWSGDRVWSEKLFF. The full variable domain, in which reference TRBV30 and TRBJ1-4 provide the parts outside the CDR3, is SQTIHQWPATLVQPVGSPLSLECTVEGTSNPNLYWYRQAAGRGLQLLFYSVGIGQISSEVPQNLSASRPQDRQFILSSKKLLLSDSGFYLCAWSGDRVWSEKLFFGSGTQLSVL.

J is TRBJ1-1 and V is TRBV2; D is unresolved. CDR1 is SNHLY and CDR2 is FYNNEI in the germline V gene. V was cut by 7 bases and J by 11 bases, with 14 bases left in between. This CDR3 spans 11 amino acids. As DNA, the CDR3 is TGTGCCAGCAAAGCCCCCGAGCATGCTTTCTTT. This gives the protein CASKAPEHAFF.

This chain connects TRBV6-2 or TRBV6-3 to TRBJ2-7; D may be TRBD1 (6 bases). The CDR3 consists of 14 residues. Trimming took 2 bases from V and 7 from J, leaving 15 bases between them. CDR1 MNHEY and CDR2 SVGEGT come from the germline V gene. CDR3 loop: CASSYQGTAVEQYF. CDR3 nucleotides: TGTGCCAGCAGTTACCAGGGGACCGCCGTAGAGCAGTACTTC.

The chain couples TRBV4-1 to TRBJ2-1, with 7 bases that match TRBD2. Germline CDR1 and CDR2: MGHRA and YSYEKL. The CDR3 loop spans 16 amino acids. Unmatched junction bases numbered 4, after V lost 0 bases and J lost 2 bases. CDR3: CASSQERSGTYNEQFF. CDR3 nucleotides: TGCGCCAGCAGCCAAGAACGGAGCGGGACCTACAATGAGCAGTTCTTC.

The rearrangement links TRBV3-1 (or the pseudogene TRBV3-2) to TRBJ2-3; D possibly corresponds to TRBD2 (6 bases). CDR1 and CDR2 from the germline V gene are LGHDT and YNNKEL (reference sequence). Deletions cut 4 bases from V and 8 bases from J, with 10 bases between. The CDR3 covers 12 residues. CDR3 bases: TGTGCCAGCAGCCTTCCCGGGGGTACGCAGTATTTT. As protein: CASSLPGGTQYF.

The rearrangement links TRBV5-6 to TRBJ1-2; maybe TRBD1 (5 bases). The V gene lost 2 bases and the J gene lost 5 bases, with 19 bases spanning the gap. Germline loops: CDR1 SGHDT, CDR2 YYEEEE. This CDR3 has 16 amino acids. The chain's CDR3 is CASSLPSGTSGYGYTF. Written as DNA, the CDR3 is TGTGCCAGCAGCTTACCCTCAGGGACCTCTGGGTATGGCTACACCTTC.

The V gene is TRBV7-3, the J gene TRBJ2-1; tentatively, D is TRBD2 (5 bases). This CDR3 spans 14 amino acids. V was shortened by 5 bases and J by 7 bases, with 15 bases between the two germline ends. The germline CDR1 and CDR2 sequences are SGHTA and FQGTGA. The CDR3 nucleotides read TGTGCCAGCAGCCCAGACACAACGGGGAATGAGCAGTTCTTC. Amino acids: CASSPDTTGNEQFF.

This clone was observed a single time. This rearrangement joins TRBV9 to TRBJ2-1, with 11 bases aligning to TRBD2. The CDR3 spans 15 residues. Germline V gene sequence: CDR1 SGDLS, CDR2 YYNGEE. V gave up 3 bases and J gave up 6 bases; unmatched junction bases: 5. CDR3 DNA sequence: TGTGCCAGCAGCGGAACTAGCGGGAGCCTCAATGAGCAGTTCTTC. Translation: CASSGTSGSLNEQFF. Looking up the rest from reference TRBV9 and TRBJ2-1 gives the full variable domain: DSGVTQTPKHLITATGQRVTLRCSPRSGDLSVYWYQQSLDQGLQFLIQYYNGEERAKGNILERFSAQQFPDLHSELNLSSLELGDSALYFCASSGTSGSLNEQFFGPGTRLTVL.

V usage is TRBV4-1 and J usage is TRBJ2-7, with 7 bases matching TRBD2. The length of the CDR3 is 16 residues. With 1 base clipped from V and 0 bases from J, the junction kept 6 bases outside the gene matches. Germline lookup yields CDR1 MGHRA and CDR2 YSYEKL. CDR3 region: CASSQAPAGSSYEQYF. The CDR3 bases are TGCGCCAGCAGCCAAGCCCCAGCGGGGAGCTCCTACGAGCAGTACTTC.

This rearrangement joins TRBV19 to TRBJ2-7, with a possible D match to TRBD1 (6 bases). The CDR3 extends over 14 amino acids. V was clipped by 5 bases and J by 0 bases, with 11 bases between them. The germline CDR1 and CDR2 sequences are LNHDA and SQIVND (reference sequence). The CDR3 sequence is CASSLTGSSYEQYF. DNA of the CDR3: TGTGCCAGTAGTTTAACAGGGTCCTCCTACGAGCAGTACTTC.

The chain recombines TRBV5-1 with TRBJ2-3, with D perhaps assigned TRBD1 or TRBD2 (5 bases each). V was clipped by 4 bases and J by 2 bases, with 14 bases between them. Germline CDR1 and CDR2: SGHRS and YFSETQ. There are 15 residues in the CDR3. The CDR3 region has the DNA TGCGCCAGCAGCCCCCGGGACCAAAACACAGATACGCAGTATTTT. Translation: CASSPRDQNTDTQYF.

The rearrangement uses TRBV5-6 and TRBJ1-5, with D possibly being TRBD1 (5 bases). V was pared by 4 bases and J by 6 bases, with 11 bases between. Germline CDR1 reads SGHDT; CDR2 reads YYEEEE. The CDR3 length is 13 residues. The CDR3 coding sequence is TGTGCCAGCAGCCCGTGGGGGGGTCAGCCCCAGCATTTT. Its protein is CASSPWGGQPQHF.

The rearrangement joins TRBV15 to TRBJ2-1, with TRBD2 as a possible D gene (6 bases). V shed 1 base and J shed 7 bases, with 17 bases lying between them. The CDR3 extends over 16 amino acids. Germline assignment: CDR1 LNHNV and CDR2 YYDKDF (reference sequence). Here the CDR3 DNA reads TGTGCCACCAGCAGAGTGCTCACAATGGGGGGAAATGAGCAGTTCTTC. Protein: CATSRVLTMGGNEQFF.

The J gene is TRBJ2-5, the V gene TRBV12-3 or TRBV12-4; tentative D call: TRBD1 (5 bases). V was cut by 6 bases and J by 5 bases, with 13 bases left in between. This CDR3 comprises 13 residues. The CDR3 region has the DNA TGTGCCAGCAGACCCCAGGGCTTGGAGACCCAGTACTTC. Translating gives CASRPQGLETQYF.

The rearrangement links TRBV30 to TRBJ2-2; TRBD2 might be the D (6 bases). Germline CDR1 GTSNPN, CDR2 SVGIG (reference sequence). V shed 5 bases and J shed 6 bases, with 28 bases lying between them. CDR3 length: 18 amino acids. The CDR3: CAWALSRLVRVRAGELFF. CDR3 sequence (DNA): TGTGCCTGGGCTTTGAGTAGACTAGTACGGGTTAGGGCCGGGGAGCTGTTTTTT. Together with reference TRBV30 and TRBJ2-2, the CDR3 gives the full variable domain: SQTIHQWPATLVQPVGSPLSLECTVEGTSNPNLYWYRQAAGRGLQLLFYSVGIGQISSEVPQNLSASRPQDRQFILSSKKLLLSDSGFYLCAWALSRLVRVRAGELFFGEGSRLTVL.

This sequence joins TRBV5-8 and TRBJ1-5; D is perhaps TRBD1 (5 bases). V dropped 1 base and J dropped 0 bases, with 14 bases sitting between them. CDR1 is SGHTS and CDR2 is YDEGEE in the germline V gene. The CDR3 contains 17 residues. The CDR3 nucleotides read TGTGCCAGCAGCTTGCGGGGGGGATTACATAGCAATCAGCCCCAGCATTTT. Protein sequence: CASSLRGGLHSNQPQHF.

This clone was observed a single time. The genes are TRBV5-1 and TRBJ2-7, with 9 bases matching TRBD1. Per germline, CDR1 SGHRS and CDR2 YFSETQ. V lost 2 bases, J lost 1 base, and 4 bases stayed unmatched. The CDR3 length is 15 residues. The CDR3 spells CASSFSGTGSYEQYF. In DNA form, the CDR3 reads TGCGCCAGCAGCTTTTCCGGGACAGGGTCCTACGAGCAGTACTTC.

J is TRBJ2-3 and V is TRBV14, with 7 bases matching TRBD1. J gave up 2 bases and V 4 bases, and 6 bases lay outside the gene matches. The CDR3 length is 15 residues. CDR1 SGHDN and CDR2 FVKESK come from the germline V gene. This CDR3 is CASSRLGTDTDTQYF. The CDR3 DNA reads TGTGCCAGCAGCCGGCTTGGGACAGACACAGATACGCAGTATTTT.

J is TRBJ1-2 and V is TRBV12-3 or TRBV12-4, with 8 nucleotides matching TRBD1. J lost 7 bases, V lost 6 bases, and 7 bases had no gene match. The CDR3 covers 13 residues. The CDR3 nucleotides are TGTGCCAGCAGCCTGGACAGGGAGGGTGGCTACACCTTC. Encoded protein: CASSLDREGGYTF.

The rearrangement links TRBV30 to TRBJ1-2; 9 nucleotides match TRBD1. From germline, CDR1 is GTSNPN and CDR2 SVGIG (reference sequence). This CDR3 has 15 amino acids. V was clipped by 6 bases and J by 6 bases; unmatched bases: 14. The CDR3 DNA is TGTGCCTGTACGACTATACAGGGGGCGCAGGATGGCTACACCTTC. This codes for CACTTIQGAQDGYTF.

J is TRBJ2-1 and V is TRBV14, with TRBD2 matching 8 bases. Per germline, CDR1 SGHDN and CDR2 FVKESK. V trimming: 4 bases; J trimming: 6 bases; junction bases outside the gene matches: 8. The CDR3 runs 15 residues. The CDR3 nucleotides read TGTGCCAGCAGCCTAGGACGGCTAGCGGGCAATGAGCAGTTCTTC. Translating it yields CASSLGRLAGNEQFF.

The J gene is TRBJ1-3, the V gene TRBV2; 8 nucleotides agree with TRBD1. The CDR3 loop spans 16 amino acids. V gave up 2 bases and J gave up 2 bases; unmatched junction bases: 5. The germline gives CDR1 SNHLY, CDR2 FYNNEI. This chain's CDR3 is CASSESPTGAGNTIYF. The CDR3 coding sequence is TGTGCCAGCAGTGAATCTCCGACAGGGGCTGGAAACACCATATATTTT. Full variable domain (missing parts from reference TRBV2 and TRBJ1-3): EPEVTQTPSHQVTQMGQEVILRCVPISNHLYFYWYRQILGQKVEFLVSFYNNEISEKSEIFDDQFSVERPDGSNFTLKIRSTKLEDSAMYFCASSESPTGAGNTIYFGEGSWLTVV.